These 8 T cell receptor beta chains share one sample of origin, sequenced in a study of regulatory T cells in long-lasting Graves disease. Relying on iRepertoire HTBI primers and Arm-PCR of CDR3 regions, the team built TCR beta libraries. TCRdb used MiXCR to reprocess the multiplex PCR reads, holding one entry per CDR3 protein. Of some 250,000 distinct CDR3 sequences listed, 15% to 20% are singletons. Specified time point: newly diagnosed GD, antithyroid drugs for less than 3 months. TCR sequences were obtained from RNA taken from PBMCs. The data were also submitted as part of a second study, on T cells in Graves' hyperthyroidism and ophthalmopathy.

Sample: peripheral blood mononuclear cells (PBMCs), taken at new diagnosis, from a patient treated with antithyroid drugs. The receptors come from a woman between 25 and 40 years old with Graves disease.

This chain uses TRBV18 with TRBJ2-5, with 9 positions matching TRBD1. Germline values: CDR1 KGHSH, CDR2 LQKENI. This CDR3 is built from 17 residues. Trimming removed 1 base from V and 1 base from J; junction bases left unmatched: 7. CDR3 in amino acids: CASSPLRGTGSQETQYF. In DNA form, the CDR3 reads TGTGCCAGCTCACCACTAAGAGGGACAGGGAGCCAAGAGACCCAGTACTTC.

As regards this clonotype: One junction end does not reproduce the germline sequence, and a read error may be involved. CDR3: CAGSQAGTGAYEQYF. For the CDR3, the DNA is TGCGCCGGCAGCCAAGCCGGGACAGGAGCCTACGAGCAGTACTTC. The chain combines TRBV4-1 with TRBJ2-7; 8 bases agree with TRBD1. Germline CDR1 is MGHRA and CDR2 is YSYEKL. This CDR3 is built from 15 residues.

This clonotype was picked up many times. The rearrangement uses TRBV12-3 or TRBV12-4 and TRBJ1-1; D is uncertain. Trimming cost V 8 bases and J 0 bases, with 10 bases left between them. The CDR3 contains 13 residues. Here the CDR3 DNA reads TGTGCCAGCCTTGCAGACCTGAACACTGAAGCTTTCTTT. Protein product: CASLADLNTEAFF.

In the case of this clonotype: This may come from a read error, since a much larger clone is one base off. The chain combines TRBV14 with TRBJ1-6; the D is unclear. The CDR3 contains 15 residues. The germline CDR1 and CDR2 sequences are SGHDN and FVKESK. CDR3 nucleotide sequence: TGTGCCAGCAGTCGAGGGCCAAACGATCATTCACTCCTCCACTTT. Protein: CASSRGPNDHSLLHF. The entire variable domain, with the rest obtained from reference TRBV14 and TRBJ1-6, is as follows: EAGVTQFPSHSVIEKGQTVTLRCDPISGHDNLYWYRRVMGKEIKFLLHFVKESKQDESGMPNNRFLAERTGGTYSTLKVQPAELEDSGVYFCASSRGPNDHSLLHFGNGTRLTVT.

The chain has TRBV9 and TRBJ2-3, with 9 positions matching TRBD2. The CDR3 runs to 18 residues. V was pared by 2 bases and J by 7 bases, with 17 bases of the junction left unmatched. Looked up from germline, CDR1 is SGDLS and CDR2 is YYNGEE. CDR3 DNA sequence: TGTGCCAGCAGCGTGCACCCGGGTCCTAGCGGGGATGCAAATACGCAGTATTTT. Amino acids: CASSVHPGPSGDANTQYF.

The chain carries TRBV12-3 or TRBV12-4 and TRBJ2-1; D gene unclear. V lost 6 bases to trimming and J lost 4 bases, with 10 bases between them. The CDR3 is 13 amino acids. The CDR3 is CASSPGLYNEQFF. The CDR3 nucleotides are TGTGCCAGCAGCCCCGGGTTATACAATGAGCAGTTCTTC.

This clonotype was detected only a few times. Here the CDR3 reads CASSVGVGLANEKLFF. The CDR3 DNA sequence: TGCGCCAGCAGCGTGGGGGTAGGGCTGGCTAATGAAAAACTGTTTTTT. The rearrangement uses TRBV5-1 and TRBJ1-4; D perhaps matches TRBD1 (5 bases). Trimming shortened V by 4 bases and J by 3 bases, and 16 bases separated the two germline ends. Germline V CDR1 and CDR2: SGHRS, YFSETQ. The CDR3 sequence is 16 residues long.

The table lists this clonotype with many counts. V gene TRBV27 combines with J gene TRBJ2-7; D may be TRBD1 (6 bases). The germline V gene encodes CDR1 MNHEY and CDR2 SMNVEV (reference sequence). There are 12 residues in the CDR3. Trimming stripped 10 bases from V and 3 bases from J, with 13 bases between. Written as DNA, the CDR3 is TGTGCCACCTCGACAGGACTCTACGAGCAGTACTTC. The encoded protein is CATSTGLYEQYF.